Sequencing of this T cell receptor (beta chain) was carried out in a study of T cell responses to AZD1222 COVID-19 vaccine. Trimming cost V 7 bases and J 7 bases, with 19 bases left between them. The CDR3 contains 15 residues. Germline V CDR1 and CDR2: SGHVS, FQNEAQ. Some clones are missing from TCRdb's copy, which holds only in-frame ones; the method was immunoSEQ multiplex PCR. This table has under 150,000 clones, roughly 89% appearing once. The chain is built from TRBV7-8 and TRBJ2-2; D remains unclear. This TCR derives from an adult in good health. The input for sequencing was peripheral blood, taken on day 0 of AZD1222 vaccination. In DNA form, the CDR3 reads TGTGCCAGCATCCCCGGCGTGAGGAAGGACGGGGAGCTGTTTTTT. Protein product: CASIPGVRKDGELFF.